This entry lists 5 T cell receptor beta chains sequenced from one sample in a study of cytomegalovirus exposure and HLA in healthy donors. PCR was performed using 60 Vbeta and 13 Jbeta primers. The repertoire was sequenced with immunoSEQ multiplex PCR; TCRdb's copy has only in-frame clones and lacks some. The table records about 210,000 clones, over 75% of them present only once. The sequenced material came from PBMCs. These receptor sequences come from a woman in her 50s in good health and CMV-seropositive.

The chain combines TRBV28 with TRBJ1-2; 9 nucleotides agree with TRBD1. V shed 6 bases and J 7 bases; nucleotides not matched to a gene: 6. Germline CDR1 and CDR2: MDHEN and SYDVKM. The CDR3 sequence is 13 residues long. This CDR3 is CASSWDRASGYTF. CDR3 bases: TGTGCCAGCAGCTGGGACAGGGCTTCTGGCTACACCTTC.

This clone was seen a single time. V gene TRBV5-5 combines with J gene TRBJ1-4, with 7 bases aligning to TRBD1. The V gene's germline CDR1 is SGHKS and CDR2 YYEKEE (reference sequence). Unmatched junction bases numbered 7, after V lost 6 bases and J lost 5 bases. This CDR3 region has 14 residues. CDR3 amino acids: CASTWDSLNEKLFF. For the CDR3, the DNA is TGTGCCAGCACCTGGGACAGCCTGAATGAAAAACTGTTTTTT.

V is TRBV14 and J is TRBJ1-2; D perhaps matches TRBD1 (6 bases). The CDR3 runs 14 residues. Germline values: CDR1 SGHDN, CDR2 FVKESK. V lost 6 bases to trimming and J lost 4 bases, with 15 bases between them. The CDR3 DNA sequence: TGTGCCAGCAGTCCATTTGGGGGCGGCTATGGCTACACCTTC. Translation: CASSPFGGGYGYTF.

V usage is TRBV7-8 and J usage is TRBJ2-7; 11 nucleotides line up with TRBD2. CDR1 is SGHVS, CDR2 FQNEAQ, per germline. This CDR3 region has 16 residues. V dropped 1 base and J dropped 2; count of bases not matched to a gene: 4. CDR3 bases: TGTGCCAGCAGCTTAGAGTTAGCGGGGGGGCCCTACGAGCAGTACTTC. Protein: CASSLELAGGPYEQYF. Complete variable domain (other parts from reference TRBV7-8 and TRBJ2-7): GAGVSQSPRYKVAKRGQDVALRCDPISGHVSLFWYQQALGQGPEFLTYFQNEAQLDKSGLPSDRFFAERPEGSVSTLKIQRTQQEDSAVYLCASSLELAGGPYEQYFGPGTRLTVT.

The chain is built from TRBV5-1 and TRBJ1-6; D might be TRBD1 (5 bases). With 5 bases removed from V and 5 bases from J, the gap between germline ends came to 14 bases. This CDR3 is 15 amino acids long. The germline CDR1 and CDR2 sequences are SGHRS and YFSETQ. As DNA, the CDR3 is TGCGCCAGCAGGGAACAGGACATCGATAATTCACCCCTCCACTTT. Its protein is CASREQDIDNSPLHF.